This record concerns one T cell receptor (beta chain) sequence. This sample is part of a study of T cells in tuberculosis. Study-level information: In South Africa, adults with active tuberculosis were compared with IGRA-negative and latently infected IGRA-positive adolescents.

Only in-frame clones appear in the TCRdb table, and some are missing; sequencing was by immunoSEQ multiplex PCR. In the table there are tens of thousands of clones, over 90% of which are singletons. The CDR3 is 14 amino acids. Trimming took 3 bases from V and 4 from J, leaving 11 bases between them. Per germline, CDR1 SGHNT and CDR2 YYREEE (reference sequence). The source of this sequence is a donor under 30 with latent tuberculosis or without tuberculosis infection. V usage is TRBV5-4 and J usage is TRBJ1-3; perhaps TRBD1 as D (5 bases). Sequencing input: PBMCs. CDR3 nucleotide sequence: TGTGCCAGCAGCTGGGGGGTATCAGGAAACACCATATATTTT. This encodes CASSWGVSGNTIYF.